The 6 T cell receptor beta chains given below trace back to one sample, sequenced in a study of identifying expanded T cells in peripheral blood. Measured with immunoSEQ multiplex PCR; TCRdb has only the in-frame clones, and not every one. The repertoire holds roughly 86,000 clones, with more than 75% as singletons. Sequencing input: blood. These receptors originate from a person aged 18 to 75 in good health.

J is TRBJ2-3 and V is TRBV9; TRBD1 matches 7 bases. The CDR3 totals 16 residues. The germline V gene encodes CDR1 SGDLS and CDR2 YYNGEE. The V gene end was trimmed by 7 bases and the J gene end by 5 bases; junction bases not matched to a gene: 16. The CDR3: CASASERQGVRDTQYF. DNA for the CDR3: TGTGCCAGCGCCTCCGAGAGGCAGGGGGTCAGAGATACGCAGTATTTT. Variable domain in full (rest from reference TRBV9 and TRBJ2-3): DSGVTQTPKHLITATGQRVTLRCSPRSGDLSVYWYQQSLDQGLQFLIQYYNGEERAKGNILERFSAQQFPDLHSELNLSSLELGDSALYFCASASERQGVRDTQYFGPGTRLTVL.

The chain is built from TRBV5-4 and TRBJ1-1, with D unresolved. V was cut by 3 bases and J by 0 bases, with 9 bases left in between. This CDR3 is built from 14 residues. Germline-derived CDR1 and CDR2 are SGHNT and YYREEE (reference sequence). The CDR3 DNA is TGTGCCAGCAGCTCCGCGAGCTTGAACACTGAAGCTTTCTTT. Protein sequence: CASSSASLNTEAFF.

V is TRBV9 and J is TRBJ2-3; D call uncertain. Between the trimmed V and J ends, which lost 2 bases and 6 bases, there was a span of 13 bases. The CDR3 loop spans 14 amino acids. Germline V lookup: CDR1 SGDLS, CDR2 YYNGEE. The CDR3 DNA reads TGTGCCAGCAGCGTCGACATTGGCTTGGATACGCAGTATTTT. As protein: CASSVDIGLDTQYF. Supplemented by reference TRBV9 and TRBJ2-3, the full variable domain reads DSGVTQTPKHLITATGQRVTLRCSPRSGDLSVYWYQQSLDQGLQFLIQYYNGEERAKGNILERFSAQQFPDLHSELNLSSLELGDSALYFCASSVDIGLDTQYFGPGTRLTVL.

CDR3 protein: CASSLVRTGDPFSGNEQFF. Here the CDR3 DNA reads TGCGCCAGCAGCTTGGTAAGGACAGGGGATCCATTTTCAGGCAATGAGCAGTTCTTC. The V and J genes are TRBV5-1 and TRBJ2-1, with 9 bases matching TRBD1. The CDR3 extends over 19 amino acids. CDR1 and CDR2 (germline): SGHRS, YFSETQ. V lost 0 bases and J lost 6; bases outside the gene matches: 16.

The CDR3 reads CASSQSEPEPGNTIYF. The DNA for the CDR3 is TGCGCCAGCAGTCAATCAGAGCCCGAACCTGGAAACACCATATATTTT. V is TRBV23-1 and J is TRBJ1-3; no reliable D call. TRBV23-1 is filed as an ORF, its function uncertain. Trimming cost V 0 bases and J 2 bases, with 11 bases left between them. The CDR3 consists of 16 residues.

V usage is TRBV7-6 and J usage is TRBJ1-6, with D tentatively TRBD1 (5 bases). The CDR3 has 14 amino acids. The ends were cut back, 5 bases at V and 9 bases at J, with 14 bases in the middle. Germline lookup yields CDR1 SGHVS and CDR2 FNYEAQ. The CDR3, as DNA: TGTGCCAGCAGCCCCCGAACGAGGGGTTCACCCCTCCACTTT. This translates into CASSPRTRGSPLHF.